This TCR beta chain was sequenced in a study of T-cell reconstitution after alpha-beta-depleted transplantation in children. This clonotype came up a few times. Trimming pared 3 bases from V and 6 bases from J, leaving 9 bases between. The germline V gene encodes CDR1 SQVTM and CDR2 ANQGSEA. This CDR3 is 12 amino acids long. Unique molecular identifiers were incorporated during preparation of the TCRbeta library. MiXCR, run by TCRdb on the PCR reads, gives a single entry per CDR3 protein. The sample records 640,000 or so distinct CDR3 sequences, around 17% being singletons. Source: PBMCs from the stem cell graft donor, taken from the stem cell graft. The receptor's source is a human donor who donated a stem cell graft to a child with acute myeloid leukemia. The rearrangement joins TRBV29-1 to TRBJ2-1; D unclear. The DNA of the CDR3 is TGCAGCGTTGAGCCTCTGAGCAATGAGCAGTTCTTC. Amino acid sequence: CSVEPLSNEQFF.